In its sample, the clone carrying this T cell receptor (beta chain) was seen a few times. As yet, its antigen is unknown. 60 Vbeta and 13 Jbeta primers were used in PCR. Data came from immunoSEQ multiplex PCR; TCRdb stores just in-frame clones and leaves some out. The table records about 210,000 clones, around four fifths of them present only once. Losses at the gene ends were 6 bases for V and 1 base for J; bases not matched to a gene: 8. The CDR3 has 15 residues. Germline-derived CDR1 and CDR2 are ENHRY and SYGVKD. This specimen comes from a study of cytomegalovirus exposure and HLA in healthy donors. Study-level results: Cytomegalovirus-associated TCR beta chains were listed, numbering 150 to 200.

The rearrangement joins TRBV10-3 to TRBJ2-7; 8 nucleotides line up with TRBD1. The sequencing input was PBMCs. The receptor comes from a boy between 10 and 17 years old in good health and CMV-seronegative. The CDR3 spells CAIRPGTGTSYEQYF. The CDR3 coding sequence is TGTGCCATCAGGCCCGGGACAGGCACGTCCTACGAGCAGTACTTC.